The present T cell receptor (beta chain) was sequenced within a study of molecular identifiers for immune sequencing clone quantification. Turning to the study itself: With replicates, the RNA of roughly 21,000 or 96,000 naive CD8 cells was split five ways and four were sequenced. Whole-study findings and limits: Highly expanded clone sizes could be underestimated by identical TCR molecules that share a barcode. Among effectors, clones above 20 RNA copies held over 99% of molecules; among naive cells, under 1%.

Using 10%, 30% or 50% RNA, naive CD8 libraries were derived from around 20,000 to 1,000,000 sorted cells. TCRdb itself ran the PCR reads through MiXCR, one entry per CDR3 protein. The sample shows fewer than 30,000 distinct CDR3 sequences, roughly 15% of them seen only once. Regarding this clonotype: What it binds is not known. A much more abundant neighbour one base away suggests this may be a read error.

There are 18 residues in the CDR3. Germline V lookup: CDR1 KGHDR, CDR2 SFDVKD. The source is a human donor in good health. Some libraries in this study had Jurkat cell RNA spiked in. The chain uses TRBV24-1 and TRBJ2-1, with 10 nucleotides matching TRBD2. The sequenced sample was naive CD8+ T cells from blood, with Jurkat cell RNA spiked in. Subset given: FACS-sorted CD8+CD4-CCR7+CD45RA+ naive T cells. CDR3 sequence reads: CATGDRTSGLSSYNEQFF. In DNA, the CDR3 is TGTGCCACCGGTGATAGGACTAGCGGTCTAAGCTCCTACAATGAGCAGTTCTTC.